The rows below give T cell receptor beta chains drawn from one sample of a study of blood T cell repertoires in COVID-19. Libraries were prepared by immunoSEQ multiplex PCR; TCRdb keeps only in-frame clonotypes and omits some of them. The sample carries about 78,000 clones, around 90% recorded once. Material for sequencing was peripheral blood. These receptor sequences come from a woman of 80 years or more with active or convalescent COVID-19. The CDR3 runs from the conserved cysteine through the conserved F or W.

TRBV5-4	CASSFLGQQETQYF
TRBV5-1	CASSRELADEQYF
TRBV29-1	CSVGTGEGTEAFF
TRBV19	CASRAGTGTNQPQHF
TRBV18	CASSPGGKSYGYTF
TRBV28	CASRTTGTGGLRQVNTEAFF
TRBV27	CASSPDYHYNSPLHF
TRBV12-2	CASLVSKWEWGTDTQYF
TRBV27	CASRNLRGGDSNQPQHF
TRBV11-3	CASSSSTGTDNTGELFF
TRBV7-3	CASSSEGGWAAGANVLTF
TRBV28	CASSLLTSINQPQHF
TRBV24-1	CATSSRQGAWETQYF
TRBV18	CASSPAATGGDNYGYTF
TRBV3-1/TRBV3-2	CASSQYTSGSSDTQYF
TRBV7-9	CASSPRDRKNTEAFF
TRBV5-4	CASSPGTGANYEQYF
TRBV3-1/TRBV3-2	CASSLGQVGYTF
TRBV11-2	CASTPTWTGGTEAFF
TRBV27	CASSFGREGLKDEQFF
TRBV29-1	CSVSGSNQPQHF
TRBV7-2	CASSLTQGSGYYGYTF
TRBV3-1/TRBV3-2	CASSQQGAGGYTF
TRBV6-5	CASSHPVTGELFF
TRBV5-1	CASSPGTGGETQYF
TRBV9	CASSPRVVTQGDEKLFF
TRBV12-3/TRBV12-4	CASSFGSEQFF
TRBV6-5	CASSYLAIGGNSPLHF
TRBV13	CASSLQGGVPEAFF
TRBV15	CATSSVRQGVQPQHF
TRBV15	CATTGTGAFGELFF
TRBV28	CASSSGSAGDFDTQYF
TRBV3-1/TRBV3-2	CASSQGAFQSYGYTF
TRBV6-2/TRBV6-3	CASSFNPRDRVSTDTQYF
TRBV5-1	CASSSVDRGVYGYTF
TRBV11-2	CASSSYSGQGSNEQYF
TRBV6-5	CASRPLGGGAEKLFF
TRBV4-1	CASSQPGTSGYEQYF
TRBV2	CASSDEGATYNEQFF
TRBV21-1	CASSKSRDRDQPQHF
TRBV18	CASSREGLGTDTQYF
TRBV7-9	CASSTGNYNSPLHF
TRBV21-1	CASSSSWTGCSTDTQYF
TRBV7-3	CASSSGRLAGERGEQFF
TRBV7-2	CASSAQTGVGNTIYF
TRBV5-4	CASSLDQGAQETQYF
TRBV6-2/TRBV6-3	CASSLAGTDLLRYGYTF
TRBV3-1/TRBV3-2	CASSQNGEQYF
TRBV24-1	CATSDFEADSYNEQFF
TRBV5-6	CASSQLRYEQFF
TRBV5-1	CASSLEQGRTEAFF
TRBV19	CASSITRERHEQYF
TRBV10-1	CASSEDRANRETEAFF
TRBV6-1	CASSEPGKHGYTF
TRBV7-2	CASSLRQGTNEKLFF
TRBV29-1	CSVEVPHRGLPGRNEQFF
TRBV28	CASSFQAGGNEKLFF
TRBV15	CATSRGQQETQYF
TRBV19	CASSITGSHETQYF